Listed here is a single T cell receptor (beta chain). CDR1 is SGHAT and CDR2 is FQDESV in the germline V gene (reference sequence). V was shortened by 4 bases and J by 3 bases, with 7 bases between the two germline ends. This CDR3 is built from 12 residues. This entry belongs to a study of blood T cell repertoires in COVID-19. In the study overall: Samples of COVID-19 (acute and convalescent) were obtained from the United States, Italy and Spain. Nucleic acid was either cDNA or gDNA, and it came from T cells, B-cell-depleted T cells, or PBMCs.

How the authors handled the data: Estimates of nucleated cell counts were drawn from the amplification of reference gene primers. Measured with immunoSEQ multiplex PCR; TCRdb has only the in-frame clones, and not every one. D and trimming were read from the DNA, whereas the V and J calls and clone size are those reported in that table. The sample lists a few hundred thousand clones, about 79% seen once, with approximately 1.3% in the top ten. The receptor's source is a middle-aged woman who had recovered from COVID-19. The chain carries TRBV11-1 and TRBJ2-7; D ambiguous. Sequencing was carried out using peripheral blood. CDR3 sequence reads: CASSSVGYEQYF. The CDR3, as DNA: TGTGCCAGCAGCTCGGTCGGCTACGAGCAGTACTTC.